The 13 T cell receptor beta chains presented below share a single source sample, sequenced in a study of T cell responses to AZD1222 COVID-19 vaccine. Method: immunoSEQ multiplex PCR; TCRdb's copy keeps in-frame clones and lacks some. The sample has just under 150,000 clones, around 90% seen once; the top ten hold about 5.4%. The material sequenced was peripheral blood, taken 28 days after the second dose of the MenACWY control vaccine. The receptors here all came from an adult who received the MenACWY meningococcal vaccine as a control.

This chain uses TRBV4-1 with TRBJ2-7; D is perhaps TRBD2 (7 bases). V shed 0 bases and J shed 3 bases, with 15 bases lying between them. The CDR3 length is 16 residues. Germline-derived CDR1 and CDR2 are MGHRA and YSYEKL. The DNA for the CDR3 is TGCGCCAGCAGCCAAGATCCGGGGGGACACTTCTACGAGCAGTACTTC. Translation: CASSQDPGGHFYEQYF.

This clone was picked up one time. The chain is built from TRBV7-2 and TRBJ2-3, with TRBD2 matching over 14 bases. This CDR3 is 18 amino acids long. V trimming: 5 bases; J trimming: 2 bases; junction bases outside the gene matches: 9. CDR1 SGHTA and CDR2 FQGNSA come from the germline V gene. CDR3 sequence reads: CASSQTSGGGWSTDTQYF. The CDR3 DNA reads TGTGCCAGCAGCCAGACTAGCGGGGGGGGTTGGTCCACAGATACGCAGTATTTT.

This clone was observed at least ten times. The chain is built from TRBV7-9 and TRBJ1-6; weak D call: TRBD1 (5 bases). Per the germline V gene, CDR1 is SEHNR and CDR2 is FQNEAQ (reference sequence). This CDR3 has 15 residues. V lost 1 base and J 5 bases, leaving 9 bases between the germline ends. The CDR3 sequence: CASSLGGADNSPLHF. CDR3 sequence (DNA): TGTGCCAGCAGCTTAGGTGGGGCCGATAATTCACCCCTCCACTTT.

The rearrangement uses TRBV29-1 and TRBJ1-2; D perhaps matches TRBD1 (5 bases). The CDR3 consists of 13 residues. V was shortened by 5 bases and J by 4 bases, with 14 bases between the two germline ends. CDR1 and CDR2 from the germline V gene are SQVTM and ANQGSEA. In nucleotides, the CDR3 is TGCAGCGTTCCTGTTTGGGGGAGCTATGGCTACACCTTC. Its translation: CSVPVWGSYGYTF.

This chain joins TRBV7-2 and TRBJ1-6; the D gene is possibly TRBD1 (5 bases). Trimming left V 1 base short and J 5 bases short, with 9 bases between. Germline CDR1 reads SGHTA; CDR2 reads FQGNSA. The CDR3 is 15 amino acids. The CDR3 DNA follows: TGTGCCAGCAGCTTAGGGCCCAGGGATAATTCACCCCTCCACTTT. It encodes CASSLGPRDNSPLHF.

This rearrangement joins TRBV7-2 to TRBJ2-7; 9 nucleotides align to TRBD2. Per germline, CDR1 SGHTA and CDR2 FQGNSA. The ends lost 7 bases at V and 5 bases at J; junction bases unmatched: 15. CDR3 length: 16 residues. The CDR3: CASTPMGGRGTHEQYF. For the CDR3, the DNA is TGTGCCAGCACCCCCATGGGCGGGAGGGGCACCCACGAGCAGTACTTC.

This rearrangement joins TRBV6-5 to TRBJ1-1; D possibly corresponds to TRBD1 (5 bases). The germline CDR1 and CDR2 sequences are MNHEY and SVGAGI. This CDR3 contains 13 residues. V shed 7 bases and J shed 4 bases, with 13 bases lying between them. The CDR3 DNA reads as TGTGCCAGCACTCGGGGCCTTTCCACTGAAGCTTTCTTT. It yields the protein CASTRGLSTEAFF.

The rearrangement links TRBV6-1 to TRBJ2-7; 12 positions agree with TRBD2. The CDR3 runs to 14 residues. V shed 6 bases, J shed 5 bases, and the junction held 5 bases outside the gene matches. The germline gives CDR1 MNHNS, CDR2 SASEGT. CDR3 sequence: CASRPTSGGHEQYF. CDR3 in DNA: TGTGCCAGCAGACCGACTAGCGGGGGCCACGAGCAGTACTTC.

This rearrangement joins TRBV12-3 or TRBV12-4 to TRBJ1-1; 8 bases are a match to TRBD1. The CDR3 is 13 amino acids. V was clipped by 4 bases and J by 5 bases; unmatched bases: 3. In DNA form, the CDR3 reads TGTGCCAGCAGTTCGTACAGGGGGACTGAAGCTTTCTTT. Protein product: CASSSYRGTEAFF.

Written as DNA, the CDR3 is TGTGCCAGCACCGTAGGGGGCGGATCCGCTAACTATGGCTACACCTTC. Encoded protein: CASTVGGGSANYGYTF. The V call is TRBV3-1 (or the pseudogene TRBV3-2), the J call TRBJ1-2; 7 bases agree with TRBD1. J lost 0 bases, V lost 7 bases, and 11 bases had no gene match. This CDR3 spans 16 amino acids. Germline V gene lookup returns CDR1 LGHDT and CDR2 YNNKEL (reference sequence).

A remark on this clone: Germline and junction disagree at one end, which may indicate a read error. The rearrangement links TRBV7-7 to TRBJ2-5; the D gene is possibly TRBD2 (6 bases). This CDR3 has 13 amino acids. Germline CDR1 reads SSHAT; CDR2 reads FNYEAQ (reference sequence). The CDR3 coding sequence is TGTGCTAGCAGTTATAGCGGACAAGAGACCCAGTACTTC. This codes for CASSYSGQETQYF.

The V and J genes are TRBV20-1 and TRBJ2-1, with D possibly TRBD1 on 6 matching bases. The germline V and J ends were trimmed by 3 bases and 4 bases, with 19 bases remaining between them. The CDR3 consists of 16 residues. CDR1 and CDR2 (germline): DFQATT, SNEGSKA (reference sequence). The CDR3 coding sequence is TGCAGTGCTAGTGGTTCCCGACAGGCCATATACAATGAGCAGTTCTTC. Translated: CSASGSRQAIYNEQFF.

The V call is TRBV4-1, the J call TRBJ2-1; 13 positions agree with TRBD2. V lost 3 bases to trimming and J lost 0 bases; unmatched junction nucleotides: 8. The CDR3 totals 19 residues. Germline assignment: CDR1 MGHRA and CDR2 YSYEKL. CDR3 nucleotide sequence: TGCGCCAGCAGCCAGGGGACTAGCGGGGCGAGCAGCTCCTACAATGAGCAGTTCTTC. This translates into CASSQGTSGASSSYNEQFF.